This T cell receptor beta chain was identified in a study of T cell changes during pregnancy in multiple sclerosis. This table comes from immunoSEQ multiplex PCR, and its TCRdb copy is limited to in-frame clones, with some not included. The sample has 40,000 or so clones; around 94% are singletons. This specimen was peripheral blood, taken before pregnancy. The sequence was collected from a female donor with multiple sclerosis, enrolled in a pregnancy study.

The DNA for the CDR3 is TGTGCCAGCAGCGCTGACGAATTCGGGTACAATGAGCAGTTCTTC. Translating gives CASSADEFGYNEQFF. The chain uses TRBV9 and TRBJ2-1; D is uncertain. CDR1 and CDR2 from the germline V gene are SGDLS and YYNGEE. The CDR3 totals 15 residues. V lost 3 bases, J lost 4 bases, and 14 bases lay in between.